The sequence of this T cell receptor (beta chain) was determined in a study of T cell responses to AZD1222 COVID-19 vaccine. Study-level findings and limits: Spike-specific TCR breadth and depth both grew after two AZD1222 doses. The donors showed a predominance of white British ancestry and of females, with possible underestimation of clonal diversity.

For this clone: Antigen unknown.

Measured with immunoSEQ multiplex PCR; TCRdb has only the in-frame clones, and not every one. In all, the sample yields under 150,000 clones. Unmatched junction bases numbered 10, after V lost 3 bases and J lost 6 bases. Germline loops: CDR1 SGHRS, CDR2 YFSETQ. This CDR3 spans 15 amino acids. The sequenced sample was peripheral blood. This chain joins TRBV5-1 and TRBJ1-1, with 8 bases fitting TRBD1. This receptor was taken from an adult in good health. The CDR3 is CASSSGQGEPPEAFF. The CDR3 DNA reads as TGCGCCAGCAGCTCAGGACAGGGTGAACCCCCTGAAGCTTTCTTT.